This T cell receptor (beta chain) came from a study of a mutant IDH1 vaccine in newly diagnosed glioma (dated by TCRdb to the early 2020s). With respect to the entire study: Eight vaccinations were administered to patients in weeks 1, 3, 5, 7, 11, 15, 19 and 23, corresponding to visits V03 through V10. Vaccination was initiated 4-6 weeks after radiotherapy alone, or concurrently with temozolomide cycles in the chemotherapy-containing groups. The approximately 32 treated patients were roughly 62% male and roughly 40% female, with a mean age of roughly 42 years. Before enrollment, patients had received standard therapy of radiotherapy alone, temozolomide alone, or radiochemotherapy with temozolomide; most received the combination. Peripheral blood samples were drawn at six visits, namely V03 (baseline), V05, V07, V10, V12 and V13. Longitudinal TCRB deep sequencing was performed for some 25 treated patients wherever samples were available for exploratory analyses. The study at large found these results: It was noted by the authors that analyses of patient blood samples could not be reproduced owing to sample limitations. Immune responses induced by the vaccine were seen in roughly 92% of patients across multiple MHC alleles. Changes in the top peripheral T cell clonotypes picked up by TCRB sequencing did not appear to be linked to pseudoprogression. Availability determined which PBMC samples were chosen for TCRB deep sequencing.

From the cysteine up to the phenylalanine, the CDR3 has a length of 13 residues. Here the CDR3 DNA is all that survives: 39 bases in frame from base 1. V sheds 6 bases and J sheds 5 bases, leaving 13 bases between their ends. From a lookup of the germline V gene (reference sequence), CDR1 and CDR2 are SEHNR and FQNEAQ. As for this clone: Its binding antigen is unknown. Base qualities are missing; no much larger clone stands one base away.

Library creation used the immunoSEQ multiplex PCR assay. Following the manufacturer's protocol, the hsTCRB Kit was used to amplify rearranged TCR beta chain sequences. Sequencing of TCRB libraries was carried out on an Illumina MiSeq. As for the original processing: The kit vendor's proprietary platform handled demultiplexing, trimming and gene mapping. TCRdb took this table from immuneACCESS and kept in-frame rearrangements with V and J called. Such tables lack part of the clones; where checked against another copy, unresolved V genes explain under half of the gap, and the rest is unexplained. V and J calls and clone size come straight from that table; D and trimming were deduced from the DNA. The sample contains under 150,000 clones, 90% of them found a single time. The top ten hold 0.6% to 0.75% of the sample. This sample's time point label indicates: week 11, during vaccination. A 20-mer mutant IDH1 peptide at 300 micrograms in Montanide made up each vaccine dose, which was injected subcutaneously together with topical imiquimod. Donors had newly diagnosed WHO grade 3 or 4 IDH1-mutant astrocytomas with loss of nuclear ATRX. The samples were drawn from NOA16, a multicentre, single-arm, open-label phase I trial in Germany that tested a mutant IDH1 peptide vaccine in humans for the first time. Genomic DNA for TCRB sequencing was extracted from EDTA blood using the DNeasy Blood and Tissue Kit.

The material sequenced was PBMCs, taken from a glioma patient whose treatment included an IDH1 peptide vaccine. This sequence originates from a woman in her forties or fifties with glioma. The sequence links TRBV7-9 to TRBJ2-5; perhaps TRBD1 is the D gene, with 5 bases matching. The DNA sequence follows: TGTGCCAGCAGGGAAGGGGTGGAGGAGACCCAGTACTTC. This is translated as CASREGVEETQYF.